The sequence of this TCR beta chain was determined in a study of blood T cell repertoires in COVID-19. Study as a whole: The United States, Italy and Spain were the sources of the acute and convalescent COVID-19 samples. PBMCs, B-cell-depleted T cells, or T cells provided the cDNA or gDNA that made up the material.

From germline, CDR1 is SGHNT and CDR2 YENEEA. This CDR3 spans 18 amino acids. The V and J ends lost 1 base and 0 bases respectively, with 16 bases between them. Original methodology: Amplified reference gene primers provided the basis for estimating nucleated cell counts. Produced via immunoSEQ multiplex PCR; TCRdb's table is partial and in-frame only. From that table come the V and J calls and clone size; the DNA was used to work out D and trimming. The repertoire holds about 210,000 clones, with 65% to 90% as singletons. Sequenced: PBMCs or T cells enriched from blood (not recorded which). V is TRBV11-3 and J is TRBJ2-1; perhaps TRBD2 as D (6 bases). The receptor's source is a middle-aged woman with acute COVID-19. CDR3 in DNA: TGTGCCAGCAGCTTAGGGGTAGTAGCGGAAAGCTCCTACAATGAGCAGTTCTTC. Protein: CASSLGVVAESSYNEQFF.